This T cell receptor beta chain originates from a study of T cell responses to AZD1222 COVID-19 vaccine. TCRdb's copy holds only in-frame clones and misses some; the assay was immunoSEQ multiplex PCR. Of around 80,000 clones listed, over 75% were seen once; the top ten hold 8.5% to 12%. A remark on this clone: Antigen unknown.

Notes on the study in general: Donors, mostly white British, included more females; clonal diversity was possibly underestimated. Following two doses of AZD1222, Spike-specific TCR breadth and depth rose. The study sampled repertoires only after the peak T cell response.

This CDR3 region has 14 residues. The germline V gene has CDR1 SGDLS and CDR2 YYNGEE. Trimming cost V 3 bases and J 7 bases; bases outside gene matches: 9. Investigators merged groups given second doses at roughly 4 or roughly 12 weeks. The sample consisted of peripheral blood, taken 28 days after the second AZD1222 dose. The rearrangement uses TRBV9 and TRBJ2-5, with TRBD1 matching over 7 bases. The clonotype was recovered from an adult who received the AZD1222 COVID-19 vaccine. The DNA for the CDR3 is TGTGCCAGCAGCGCAAGACAGGGTTGGGGGACCCAGTACTTC. Protein sequence: CASSARQGWGTQYF.